This T cell receptor beta chain was captured by sequencing in a study of CD8+ T cells in alopecia areata. Study-level information: A 6-month off-drug phase came after tofacitinib, which had lasted 6 to 18 months. Study-wide results and caveats: Normal skin's resident alphabeta T cells are also sequenced in scalp samples. Possibly as an HLA-related effect, TCR sharing across patients appeared less clear than in mice.

Remarks on this clone: Antigen unknown.

Treatment described: oral pan-JAK inhibitor, 5-10 mg twice daily. Following extraction, RNA underwent reverse transcription to cDNA, which served as the sequencing template. Clones were sequenced by immunoSEQ multiplex PCR, and TCRdb holds only the in-frame ones, with some missing. The sample yields about 290,000 clones, 55% to 70% seen once. Germline lookup yields CDR1 LGHNT and CDR2 FRNRAP. This CDR3 spans 12 amino acids. Trimming removed 2 bases from V and 10 bases from J, with 9 bases in between. This TCR derives from a human donor with alopecia areata. The chain has TRBV12-5 and TRBJ2-1; a possible D gene is TRBD2 (6 bases). Sequences were derived from CD4+ T cells sorted from blood, sampled at week 24, from a patient treated with tofacitinib. The CDR3 sequence is CASGLSAGEQFF. The CDR3 DNA follows: TGTGCTAGTGGTTTGTCGGCGGGGGAGCAGTTCTTC.